This entry describes one T cell receptor (beta chain). The CDR3 runs 15 residues. From germline, CDR1 is SNHLY and CDR2 FYNNEI. V lost 1 base and J lost 3, with 13 bases in between. The sample is drawn from a study of shared clonotypes between healthy human individuals. The table came from immunoSEQ multiplex PCR; TCRdb's copy has only in-frame clones and leaves some out. The sample lists millions of clones, around 90% occurring once. The clonotype comes from a man between 18 and 35 years old in good health. Sequencing input: naive CD4+ T cells sorted from blood. Indicated subset: CD45RA+ positively selected. The rearrangement links TRBV2 to TRBJ2-7; no firm D call. CDR3 DNA sequence: TGTGCCAGCAGTGAAGGTATCCAGAGCGTCTACGAGCAGTACTTC. As protein: CASSEGIQSVYEQYF. Combining the CDR3 with reference TRBV2 and TRBJ2-7 gives the whole variable domain EPEVTQTPSHQVTQMGQEVILRCVPISNHLYFYWYRQILGQKVEFLVSFYNNEISEKSEIFDDQFSVERPDGSNFTLKIRSTKLEDSAMYFCASSEGIQSVYEQYFGPGTRLTVT.